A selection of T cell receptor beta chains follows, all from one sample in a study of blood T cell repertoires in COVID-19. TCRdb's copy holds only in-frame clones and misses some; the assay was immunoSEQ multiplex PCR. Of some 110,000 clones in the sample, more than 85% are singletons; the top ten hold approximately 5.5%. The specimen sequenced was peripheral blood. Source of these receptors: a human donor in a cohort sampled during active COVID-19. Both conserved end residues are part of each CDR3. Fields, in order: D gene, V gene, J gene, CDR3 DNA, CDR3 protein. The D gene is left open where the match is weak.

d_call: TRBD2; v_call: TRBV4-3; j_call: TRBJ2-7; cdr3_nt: TGCGCCAGCAGCCATGTAGTGGGAGGGCATTACGAGCAGTACTTC; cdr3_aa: CASSHVVGGHYEQYF
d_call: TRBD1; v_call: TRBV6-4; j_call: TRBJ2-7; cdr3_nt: TGTGCCAGCAGTGGACAGGGAAAGAGCGCCTACGAGCAGTACTTC; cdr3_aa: CASSGQGKSAYEQYF
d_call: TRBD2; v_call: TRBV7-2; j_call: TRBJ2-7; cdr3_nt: TGTGCCAGCAGCTTCGGGCTAGCGGGACCTTACGAGCAGTACTTC; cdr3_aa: CASSFGLAGPYEQYF
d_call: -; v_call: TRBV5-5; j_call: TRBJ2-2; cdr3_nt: TGTGCCAGCAGCTCTACAGCCACCGGGGAGCTGTTTTTT; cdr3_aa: CASSSTATGELFF
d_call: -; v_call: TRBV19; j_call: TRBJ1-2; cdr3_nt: TGTGCCAGTAGTATAGAGCCCACAGGTCTCTCCTTCTATGGCTACACCTTC; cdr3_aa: CASSIEPTGLSFYGYTF
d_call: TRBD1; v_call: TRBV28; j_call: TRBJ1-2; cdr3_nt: TGTGCCAGCAGTACCCAGGGGGTGTGGGGCTACACCTTC; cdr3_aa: CASSTQGVWGYTF
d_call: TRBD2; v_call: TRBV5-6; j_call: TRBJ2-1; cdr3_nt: TGTGCCAGCAGCTGGGGGACTAGCGCCTACAATGAGCAGTTCTTC; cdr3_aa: CASSWGTSAYNEQFF
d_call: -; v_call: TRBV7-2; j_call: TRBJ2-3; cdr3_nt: TGTGCCAGCAGCTTACCTAGCACAGATACGCAGTATTTT; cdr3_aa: CASSLPSTDTQYF
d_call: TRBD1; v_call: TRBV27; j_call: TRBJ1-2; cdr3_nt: TGTGCCAGCAGTCCACAGGGGGCGTTTGGCTACACCTTC; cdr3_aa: CASSPQGAFGYTF
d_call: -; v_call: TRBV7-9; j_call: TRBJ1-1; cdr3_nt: TGTGCCAGCAGCTTCGTTAGAGGGCCGAACACTGAAGCTTTCTTT; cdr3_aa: CASSFVRGPNTEAFF
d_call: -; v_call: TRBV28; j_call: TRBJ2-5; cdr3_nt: TGTGCCAGCAGCCCTCAGTTCCAAGAGACCCAGTACTTC; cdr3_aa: CASSPQFQETQYF
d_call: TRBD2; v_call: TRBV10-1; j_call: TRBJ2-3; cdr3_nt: TGCGCCAGCAGTGAGTCCCGACTAGCGACAGATACGCAGTATTTT; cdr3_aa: CASSESRLATDTQYF
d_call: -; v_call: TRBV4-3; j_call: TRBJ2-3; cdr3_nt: TGCGCCAGCAGCCAAACCTTTAGCGGAGTGAGCACAGATACGCAGTATTTT; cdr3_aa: CASSQTFSGVSTDTQYF
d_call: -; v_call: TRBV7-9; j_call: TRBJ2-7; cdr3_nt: TGTGCCAGCAGCGATCCGACAGGGACTCGGTACGAGCAGTACTTC; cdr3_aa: CASSDPTGTRYEQYF
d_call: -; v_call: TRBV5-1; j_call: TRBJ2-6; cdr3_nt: TGCGCCAGCAGCTTGGATTGGGGAGCTGGGGCCAACGTCCTGACTTTC; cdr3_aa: CASSLDWGAGANVLTF
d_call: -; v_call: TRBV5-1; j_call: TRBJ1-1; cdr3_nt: TGCGCCAGCAGCTTTCAGGCAGGTGGGACTGAAGCTTTCTTT; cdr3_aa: CASSFQAGGTEAFF
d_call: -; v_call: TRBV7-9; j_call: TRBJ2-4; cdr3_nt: TGTGCCAGCAGCTTTGACAGTTTCACTGCCAAAAACATTCAGTACTTC; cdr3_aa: CASSFDSFTAKNIQYF
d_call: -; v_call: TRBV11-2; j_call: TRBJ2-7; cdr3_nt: TGTGCCAGCAGCTTAGGGGGAGGAGGGAACTACGAGCAGTACTTC; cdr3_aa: CASSLGGGGNYEQYF
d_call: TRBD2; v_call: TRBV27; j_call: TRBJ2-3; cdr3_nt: TGTGCCAGCAGTTTATCGTGGGTAGCGGGCCTAAAGACTACGCAGTATTTT; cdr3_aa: CASSLSWVAGLKTTQYF
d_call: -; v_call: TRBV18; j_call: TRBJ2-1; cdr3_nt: TGTGCCAGCTCACCACAGAACGGGACACAGGTCAATGAGCAGTTCTTC; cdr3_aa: CASSPQNGTQVNEQFF
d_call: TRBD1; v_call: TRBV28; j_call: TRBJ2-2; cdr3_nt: TGTGCCAGCAGTTTTGCGGGTGGGGGACAGGGGGTATCCGGGGAGCTGTTTTTT; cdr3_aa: CASSFAGGGQGVSGELFF
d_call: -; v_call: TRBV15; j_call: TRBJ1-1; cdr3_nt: TGTGCCACCAGCAGAGTATTGAACACTGAAGCTTTCTTT; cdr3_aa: CATSRVLNTEAFF
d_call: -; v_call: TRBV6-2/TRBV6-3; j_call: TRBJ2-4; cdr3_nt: TGTGCCAGCAGTTACCTGGGACTAAACATTCAGTACTTC; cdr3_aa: CASSYLGLNIQYF
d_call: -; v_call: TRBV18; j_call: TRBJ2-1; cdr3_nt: TGTGCCAGCTCACGTACAGGATACTACAATGAGCAGTTCTTC; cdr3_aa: CASSRTGYYNEQFF
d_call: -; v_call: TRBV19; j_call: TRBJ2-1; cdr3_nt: TGTGCCATCTCTCCGGGACTCGGGACGTTTGAGCAGTTCTTC; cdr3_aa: CAISPGLGTFEQFF
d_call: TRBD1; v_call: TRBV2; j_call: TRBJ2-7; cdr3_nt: TGTGCCAGCAGTCGGGGACAGGGGGGTACCGAGCAGTACTTC; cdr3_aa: CASSRGQGGTEQYF
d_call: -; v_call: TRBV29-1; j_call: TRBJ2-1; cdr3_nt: TGCAGCGTTGAGTTTGGGGGGATAGGAGATGAGCAGTTCTTC; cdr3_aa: CSVEFGGIGDEQFF
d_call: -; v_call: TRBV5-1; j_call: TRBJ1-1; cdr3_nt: TGCGCCAGCAGCGCGAACCCCGGGGGGCTGAACACTGAAGCTTTCTTT; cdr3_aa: CASSANPGGLNTEAFF
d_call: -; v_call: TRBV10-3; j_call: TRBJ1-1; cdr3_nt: TGTGCCATCATGCGTCCGGGGATGAACACTGAAGCTTTCTTT; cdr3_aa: CAIMRPGMNTEAFF